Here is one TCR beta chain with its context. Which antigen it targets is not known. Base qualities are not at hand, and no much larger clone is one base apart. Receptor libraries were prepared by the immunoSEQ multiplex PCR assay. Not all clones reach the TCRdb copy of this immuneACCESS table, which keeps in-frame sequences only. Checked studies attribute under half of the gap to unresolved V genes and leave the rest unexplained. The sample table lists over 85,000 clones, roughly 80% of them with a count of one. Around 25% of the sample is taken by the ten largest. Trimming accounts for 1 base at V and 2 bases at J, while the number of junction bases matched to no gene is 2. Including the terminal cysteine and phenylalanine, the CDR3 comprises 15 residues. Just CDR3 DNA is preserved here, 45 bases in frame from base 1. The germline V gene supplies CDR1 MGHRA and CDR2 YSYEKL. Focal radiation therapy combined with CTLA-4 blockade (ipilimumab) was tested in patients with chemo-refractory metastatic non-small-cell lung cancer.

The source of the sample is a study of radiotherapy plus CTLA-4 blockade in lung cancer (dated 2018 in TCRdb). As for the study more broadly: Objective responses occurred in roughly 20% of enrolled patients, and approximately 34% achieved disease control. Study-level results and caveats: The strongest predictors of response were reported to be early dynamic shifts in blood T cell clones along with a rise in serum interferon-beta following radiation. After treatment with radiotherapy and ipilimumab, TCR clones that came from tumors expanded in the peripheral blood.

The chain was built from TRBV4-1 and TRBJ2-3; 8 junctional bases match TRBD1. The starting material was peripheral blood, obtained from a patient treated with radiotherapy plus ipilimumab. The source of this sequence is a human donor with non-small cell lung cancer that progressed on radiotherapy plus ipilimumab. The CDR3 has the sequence CASSQGTGTTDTQYF. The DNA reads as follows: TGCGCCAGCAGCCAAGGGACAGGGACCACAGATACGCAGTATTTT.